Many counts were recorded for the clone carrying this TCR beta chain. The antigen remains unidentified. Each CDR3 protein is one row after TCRdb ran MiXCR on the 5' RACE reads. The repertoire holds hundreds of thousands of distinct CDR3 sequences, with over 5% as singletons. Germline V gives CDR1 LGHNA, CDR2 YSLEER. Deletions cut 0 bases from V and 6 bases from J, with 12 bases between. CDR3 length: 15 amino acids. There were only healthy Caucasians among the donors. These data originate in a study of identical twins. General study results and limits: One should note that invariant MAIT and iNKT cells could partly confound zero-insertion analyses.

The rearrangement joins TRBV4-3 to TRBJ2-1, with D possibly TRBD2 on 5 matching bases. The sequence was collected from a man between 18 and 29 years old in good health. Material: naive T cells sorted from blood. CDR3 sequence: CASSQDGSSGNEQFF. The DNA for the CDR3 is TGCGCCAGCAGCCAAGATGGAAGCAGCGGCAATGAGCAGTTCTTC.